One sample yielded the 6 T cell receptor beta chains listed below, sequenced in a study of blood T cell repertoires in COVID-19. TCRdb's table, derived via immunoSEQ multiplex PCR, lists solely in-frame clones and lacks some. This table has 95,000 to 100,000 clones, about nine tenths appearing once. The sample taken for sequencing was peripheral blood. Receptors originate from a man over 45 with acute or convalescent COVID-19.

The rearrangement joins TRBV6-6 to TRBJ1-3, with TRBD1 matching over 8 bases. The CDR3 extends over 15 amino acids. Germline loops: CDR1 MNHNY, CDR2 SVGAGI (reference sequence). The J segment lost 0 bases and the V segment lost 5 bases, leaving 3 bases of the junction unmatched. The CDR3 bases are TGTGCCAGCAGTGACGGACAGGGCTCTGGAAACACCATATATTTT. As protein: CASSDGQGSGNTIYF.

CDR3 sequence reads: CASSQDRGAGANVLTF. CDR3 in DNA: TGCGCCAGCAGCCAAGATCGGGGGGCTGGGGCCAACGTCCTGACTTTC. The chain recombines TRBV4-1 with TRBJ2-6, with 7 positions matching TRBD2. This CDR3 contains 16 residues. The V and J ends lost 0 bases and 2 bases, in that order; junction bases with no gene match: 1. The germline CDR1 and CDR2 sequences are MGHRA and YSYEKL.

The chain couples TRBV11-2 to TRBJ2-1; TRBD2 matches at 13 bases. Per germline, CDR1 SGHAT and CDR2 FQNNGV. This CDR3 contains 16 residues. V shed 6 bases and J 9 bases; nucleotides not matched to a gene: 11. CDR3 coding DNA: TGTGCCAGCAGTTCAGAACTAGCGGGGGGGCAGGGTGAGCAGTTCTTC. This translates into CASSSELAGGQGEQFF.

This clone was observed a handful of times. V usage is TRBV3-1 (or the pseudogene TRBV3-2) and J usage is TRBJ1-2; 8 bases align to TRBD1. The CDR3 spans 15 residues. V gave up 1 base and J gave up 6 bases; unmatched junction bases: 7. Per the germline V gene, CDR1 is LGHDT and CDR2 is YNNKEL (reference sequence). CDR3 in amino acids: CASSQGGGQGHGYTF. DNA of the CDR3: TGTGCCAGCAGCCAAGGGGGAGGACAGGGACATGGCTACACCTTC.

Only a few counts were recorded for this clone. V usage is TRBV4-1 and J usage is TRBJ2-7, with 7 bases that match TRBD1. There are 15 residues in the CDR3. V lost 4 bases, J lost 0 bases, and 6 bases stayed unmatched. Germline-derived CDR1 and CDR2 are MGHRA and YSYEKL. The CDR3 DNA reads as TGCGCCAGCAGCCTCTTGACAGGGACCTCCTACGAGCAGTACTTC. It encodes CASSLLTGTSYEQYF.

The J gene is TRBJ1-5, the V gene TRBV2; D gene unclear. The CDR3 spans 14 residues. Germline assignment: CDR1 SNHLY and CDR2 FYNNEI. The V gene lost 3 bases and the J gene lost 9 bases, with 15 bases spanning the gap. The CDR3 sequence: CASSDRVPPRPQHF. Here the CDR3 DNA reads TGTGCCAGCAGTGATCGAGTCCCCCCGCGGCCCCAGCATTTT.